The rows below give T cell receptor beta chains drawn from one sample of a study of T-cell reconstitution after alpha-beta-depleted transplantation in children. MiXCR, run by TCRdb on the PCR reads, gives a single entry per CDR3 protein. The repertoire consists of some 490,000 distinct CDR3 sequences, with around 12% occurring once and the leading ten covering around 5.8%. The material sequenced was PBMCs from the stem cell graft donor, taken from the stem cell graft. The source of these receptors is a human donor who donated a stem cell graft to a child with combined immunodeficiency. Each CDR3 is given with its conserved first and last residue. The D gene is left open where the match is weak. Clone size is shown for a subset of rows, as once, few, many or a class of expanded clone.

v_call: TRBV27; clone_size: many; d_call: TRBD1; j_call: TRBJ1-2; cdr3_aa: CASSPGQGYYTF; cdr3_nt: TGTGCCAGCAGTCCGGGACAGGGCTACTACACCTTC
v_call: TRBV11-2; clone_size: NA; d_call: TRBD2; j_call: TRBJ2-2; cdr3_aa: CASSPLSGGTGELFF; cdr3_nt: TGTGCCAGCAGCCCCCTTTCGGGAGGAACCGGGGAGCTGTTTTTT
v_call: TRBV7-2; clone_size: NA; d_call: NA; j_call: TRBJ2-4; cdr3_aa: CASSLGAGGIIQYF; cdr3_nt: TGTGCCAGCAGCTTAGGGGCAGGGGGGATCATTCAGTACTTC
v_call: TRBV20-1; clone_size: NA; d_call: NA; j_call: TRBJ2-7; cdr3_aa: CSAREAASAIFEQYF; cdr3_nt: TGCAGTGCTAGAGAGGCGGCTAGCGCCATATTCGAGCAGTACTTC
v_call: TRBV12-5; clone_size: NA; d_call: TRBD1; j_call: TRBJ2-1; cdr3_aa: CASGPGQGTGEQFF; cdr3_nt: TGTGCTAGTGGTCCCGGACAGGGTACTGGTGAGCAGTTCTTC
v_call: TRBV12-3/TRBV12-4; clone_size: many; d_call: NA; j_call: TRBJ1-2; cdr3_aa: CASITDGRSNYGYTF; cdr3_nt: TGTGCCAGCATTACAGACGGACGCTCTAACTATGGCTACACCTTC
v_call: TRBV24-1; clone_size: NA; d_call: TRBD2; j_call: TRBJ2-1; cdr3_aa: CATSDHPSGRSQFF; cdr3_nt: TGTGCCACCAGTGATCACCCTAGCGGGAGGTCGCAGTTCTTC
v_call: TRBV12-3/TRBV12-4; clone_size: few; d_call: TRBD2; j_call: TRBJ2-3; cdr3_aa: CASSPRLAGSDTQYF; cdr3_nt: TGTGCCAGCAGTCCCAGACTAGCGGGTTCAGATACGCAGTATTTT
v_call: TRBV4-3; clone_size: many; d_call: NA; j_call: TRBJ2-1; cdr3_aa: CASSQDLARFYNEQFF; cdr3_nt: TGCGCCAGCAGCCAAGATCTCGCCAGGTTCTACAATGAGCAGTTCTTC
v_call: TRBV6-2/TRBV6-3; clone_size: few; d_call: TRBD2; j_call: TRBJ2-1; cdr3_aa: CASTESGRYNEQFF; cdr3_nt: TGTGCCAGCACCGAGAGCGGGAGGTACAATGAGCAGTTCTTC
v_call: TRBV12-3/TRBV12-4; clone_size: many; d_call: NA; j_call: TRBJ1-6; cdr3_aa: CASSPVGEVSPLHF; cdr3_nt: TGTGCCAGCAGCCCAGTAGGGGAGGTTTCACCCCTCCACTTT
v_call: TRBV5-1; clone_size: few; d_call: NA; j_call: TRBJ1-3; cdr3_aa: CASSLDSGIGNTIYF; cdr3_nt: TGCGCCAGCAGCTTGGATTCAGGGATTGGAAACACCATATATTTT
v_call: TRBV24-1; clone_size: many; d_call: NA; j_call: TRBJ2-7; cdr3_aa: CATSDESYEQYF; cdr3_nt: TGTGCCACCAGTGACGAGTCCTACGAGCAGTACTTC
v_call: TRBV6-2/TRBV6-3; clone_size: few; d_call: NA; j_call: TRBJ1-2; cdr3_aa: CASSTGTTSYTF; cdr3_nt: TGTGCCAGCAGCACCGGGACAACCTCCTACACCTTC
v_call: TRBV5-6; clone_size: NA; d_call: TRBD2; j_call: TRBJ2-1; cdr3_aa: CASRPKTSGRNEQFF; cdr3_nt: TGTGCCAGCAGGCCTAAGACTAGCGGAAGAAATGAGCAGTTCTTC
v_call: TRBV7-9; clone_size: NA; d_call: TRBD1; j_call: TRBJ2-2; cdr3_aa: CASSLGGQGGTGELFF; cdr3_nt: TGTGCCAGCAGCTTAGGGGGACAGGGCGGCACCGGGGAGCTGTTTTTT
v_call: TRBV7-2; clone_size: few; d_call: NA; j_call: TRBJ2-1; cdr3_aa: CASSLGALRTLYNEQFF; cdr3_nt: TGTGCCAGCAGCTTAGGGGCGCTTAGGACACTTTACAATGAGCAGTTCTTC
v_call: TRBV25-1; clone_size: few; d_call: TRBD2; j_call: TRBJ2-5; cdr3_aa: CASSDPTSGIPRETQYF; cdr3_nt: TGTGCCAGCAGTGACCCCACTAGCGGGATCCCCCGGGAGACCCAGTACTTC
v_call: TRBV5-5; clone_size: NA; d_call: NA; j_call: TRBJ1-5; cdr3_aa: CASSPWDISNQPQHF; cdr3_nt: TGTGCCAGCAGCCCGTGGGACATCTCCAATCAGCCCCAGCATTTT
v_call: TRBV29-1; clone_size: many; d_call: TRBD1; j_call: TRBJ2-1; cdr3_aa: CSLRQGIPNEQFF; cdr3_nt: TGCAGCCTACGACAGGGAATTCCCAATGAGCAGTTCTTC
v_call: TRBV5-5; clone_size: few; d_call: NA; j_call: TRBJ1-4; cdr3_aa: CASSLHTDEKLFF; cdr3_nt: TGTGCCAGCAGCCTGCACACGGATGAAAAACTGTTTTTT
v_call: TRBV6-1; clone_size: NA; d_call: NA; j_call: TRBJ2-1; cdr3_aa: CASSLPRGTEQFF; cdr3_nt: TGTGCCAGCAGCCTCCCTAGAGGCACTGAGCAGTTCTTC
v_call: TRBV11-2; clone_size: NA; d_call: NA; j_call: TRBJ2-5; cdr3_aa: CASSMVGGRQETQYF; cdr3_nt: TGTGCCAGCAGCATGGTGGGGGGACGACAAGAGACCCAGTACTTC
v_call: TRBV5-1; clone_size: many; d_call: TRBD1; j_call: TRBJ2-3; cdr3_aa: CASSLDGQGATDTQYF; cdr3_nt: TGCGCCAGCAGCTTGGACGGACAGGGTGCCACAGATACGCAGTATTTT
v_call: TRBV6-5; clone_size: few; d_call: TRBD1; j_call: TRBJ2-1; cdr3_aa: CASSYVRTGAYNEQFF; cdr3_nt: TGTGCCAGCAGTTACGTTCGGACAGGAGCCTACAATGAGCAGTTCTTC
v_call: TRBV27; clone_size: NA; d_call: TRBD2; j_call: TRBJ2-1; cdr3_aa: CASSLLLAGKVHEQFF; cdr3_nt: TGTGCCAGCAGTTTATTACTAGCGGGTAAGGTCCATGAGCAGTTCTTC
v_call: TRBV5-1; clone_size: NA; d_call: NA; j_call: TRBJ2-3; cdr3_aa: CASRGLGHTDTQYF; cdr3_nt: TGCGCCAGCAGGGGCTTAGGACACACAGATACGCAGTATTTT
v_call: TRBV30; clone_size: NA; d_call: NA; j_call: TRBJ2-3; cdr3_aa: CAWSLARLTDTQYF; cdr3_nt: TGTGCCTGGAGCCTTGCTAGGCTCACAGATACGCAGTATTTT
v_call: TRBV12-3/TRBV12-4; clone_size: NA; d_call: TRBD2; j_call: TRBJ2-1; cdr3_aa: CASTVALAGLNEQFF; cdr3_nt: TGTGCCAGCACCGTCGCACTAGCGGGACTCAATGAGCAGTTCTTC
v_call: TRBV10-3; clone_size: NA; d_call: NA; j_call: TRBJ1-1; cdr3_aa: CAISESSGIEAFF; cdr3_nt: TGTGCCATCAGTGAGTCTTCGGGTATTGAAGCTTTCTTT
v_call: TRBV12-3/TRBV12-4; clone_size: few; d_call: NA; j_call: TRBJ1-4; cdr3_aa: CASRGNNEKLFF; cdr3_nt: TGTGCCAGCAGGGGGAATAATGAAAAACTGTTTTTT
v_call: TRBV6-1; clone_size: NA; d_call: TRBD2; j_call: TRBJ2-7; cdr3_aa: CASSEALAAAGYEQYF; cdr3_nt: TGTGCCAGCAGTGAAGCTCTAGCGGCCGCAGGCTACGAGCAGTACTTC
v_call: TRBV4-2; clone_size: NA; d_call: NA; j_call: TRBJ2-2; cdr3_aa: CASSPANRDTGELFF; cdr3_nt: TGTGCCAGCAGCCCCGCAAACAGGGACACCGGGGAGCTGTTTTTT
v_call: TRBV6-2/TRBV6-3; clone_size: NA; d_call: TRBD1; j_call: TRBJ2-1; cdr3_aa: CASSRDREKFF; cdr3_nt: TGTGCCAGCAGCCGGGACAGGGAAAAGTTCTTC
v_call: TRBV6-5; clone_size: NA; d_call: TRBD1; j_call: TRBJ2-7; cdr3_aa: CASSYETGGEQYF; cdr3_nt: TGTGCCAGCAGTTACGAGACAGGGGGGGAGCAGTACTTC
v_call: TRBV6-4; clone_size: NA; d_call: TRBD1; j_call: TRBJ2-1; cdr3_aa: CASSYGTGGPDEQFF; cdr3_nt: TGTGCCAGCAGCTACGGGACAGGGGGCCCCGATGAGCAGTTCTTC
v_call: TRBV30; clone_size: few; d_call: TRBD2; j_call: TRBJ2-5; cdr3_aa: CAWTYGGLAGGEETQYF; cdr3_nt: TGTGCCTGGACTTACGGCGGGTTAGCGGGGGGTGAAGAGACCCAGTACTTC
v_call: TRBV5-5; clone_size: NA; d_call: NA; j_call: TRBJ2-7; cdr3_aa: CASSREGRFSYEQYF; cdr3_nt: TGTGCCAGCAGTCGCGAGGGACGGTTCTCCTACGAGCAGTACTTC
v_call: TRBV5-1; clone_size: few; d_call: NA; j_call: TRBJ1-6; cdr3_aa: CASSLDAVEGPFHF; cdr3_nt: TGCGCCAGCAGCTTGGATGCAGTAGAAGGGCCTTTCCACTTT
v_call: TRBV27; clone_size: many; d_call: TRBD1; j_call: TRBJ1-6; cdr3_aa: CASRTPGQGNSPLHF; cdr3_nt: TGTGCCAGCAGAACACCGGGACAGGGGAATTCACCCCTCCACTTT
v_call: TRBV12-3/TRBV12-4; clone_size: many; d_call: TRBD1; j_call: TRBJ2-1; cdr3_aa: CASSFGQGVYNEQFF; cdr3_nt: TGTGCCAGCAGTTTCGGGCAGGGGGTCTACAATGAGCAGTTCTTC
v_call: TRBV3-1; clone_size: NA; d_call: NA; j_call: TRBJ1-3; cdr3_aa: CASSQDWRVGNTIYF; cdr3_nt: TGTGCCAGCAGCCAAGATTGGAGAGTTGGAAACACCATATATTTT
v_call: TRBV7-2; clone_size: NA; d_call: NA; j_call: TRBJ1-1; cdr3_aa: CASSLQQGREAFF; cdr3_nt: TGTGCCAGCAGCTTACAACAGGGCAGGGAAGCTTTCTTT
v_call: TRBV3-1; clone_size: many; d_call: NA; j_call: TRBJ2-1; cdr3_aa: CASSRPSISYNEQFF; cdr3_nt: TGTGCCAGCAGCCGCCCCTCCATAAGCTACAATGAGCAGTTCTTC
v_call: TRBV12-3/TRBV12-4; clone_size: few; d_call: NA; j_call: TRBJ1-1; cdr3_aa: CASRGLEVLAEAFF; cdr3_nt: TGTGCCAGCAGGGGCCTGGAGGTTCTGGCTGAAGCTTTCTTT
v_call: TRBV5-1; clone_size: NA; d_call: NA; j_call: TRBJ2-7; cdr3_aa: CASSLEAGLLSYEQYF; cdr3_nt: TGCGCCAGCAGCTTGGAGGCGGGGTTATTATCCTACGAGCAGTACTTC
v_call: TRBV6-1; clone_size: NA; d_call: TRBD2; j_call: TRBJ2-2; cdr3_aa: CASTRTSGGYGELFF; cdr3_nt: TGTGCCAGCACGCGGACTAGCGGGGGATACGGGGAGCTGTTTTTT
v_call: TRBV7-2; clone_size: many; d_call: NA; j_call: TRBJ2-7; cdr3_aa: CASSLVSGRDASYEQYF; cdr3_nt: TGTGCCAGCAGCTTAGTTTCCGGCAGGGACGCTTCCTACGAGCAGTACTTC
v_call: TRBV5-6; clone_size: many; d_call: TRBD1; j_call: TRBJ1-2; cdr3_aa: CASSETRGLGGYTF; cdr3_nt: TGTGCCAGCAGCGAAACCAGGGGGCTGGGGGGCTACACCTTC
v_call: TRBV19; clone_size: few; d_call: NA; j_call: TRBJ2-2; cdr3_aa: CGTEDTGELFF; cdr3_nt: TGTGGGACAGAGGACACCGGGGAGCTGTTTTTT
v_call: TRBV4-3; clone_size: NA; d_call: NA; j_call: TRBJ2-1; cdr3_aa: CASSHGGRGIKSSYNEQFF; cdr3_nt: TGCGCCAGCAGCCATGGGGGTCGGGGGATTAAGAGCTCCTACAATGAGCAGTTCTTC
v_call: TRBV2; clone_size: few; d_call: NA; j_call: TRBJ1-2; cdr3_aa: CASSERDKGYPNYGYTF; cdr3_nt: TGTGCCAGCAGTGAAAGGGACAAAGGGTACCCAAACTATGGCTACACCTTC
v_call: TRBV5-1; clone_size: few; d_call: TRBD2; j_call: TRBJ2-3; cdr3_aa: CASSWSGGAVSTDTQYF; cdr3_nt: TGCGCCAGCAGCTGGAGCGGGGGGGCAGTGAGCACAGATACGCAGTATTTT
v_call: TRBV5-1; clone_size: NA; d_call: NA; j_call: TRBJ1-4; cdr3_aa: CASSFAGTNEKLFF; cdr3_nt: TGCGCCAGCAGCTTCGCCGGGACAAATGAAAAACTGTTTTTT
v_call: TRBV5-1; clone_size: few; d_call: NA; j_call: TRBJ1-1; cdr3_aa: CASSLGTTLGDTEAFF; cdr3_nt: TGCGCCAGCAGCTTGGGGACTACCCTGGGGGACACTGAAGCTTTCTTT
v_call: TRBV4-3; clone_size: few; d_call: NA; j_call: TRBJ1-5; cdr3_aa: CASSQGDYSNQPQHF; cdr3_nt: TGCGCCAGCAGCCAAGGGGACTATAGCAATCAGCCCCAGCATTTT
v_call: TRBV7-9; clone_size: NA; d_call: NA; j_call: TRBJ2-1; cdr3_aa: CASSRPGSNEQFF; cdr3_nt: TGTGCCAGCAGCCGGCCGGGGAGCAATGAGCAGTTCTTC